This TCR beta chain was captured by sequencing in a study of spatial heterogeneity in lung cancer (dated by TCRdb to 2018 to 2020). Turning to the overall study: The donors were more than 65 patients from the lung TRACERx cohort who had early-stage, untreated non-small cell lung cancer. Both alpha and beta chains were TCR-sequenced in approximately 200 tumor regions, around 65 matched nontumor lung samples and around 50 PBMC samples obtained at surgery. Follow-up PBMC samples were sequenced whenever available, with the median time to follow-up being approximately two years after resection. TCR alpha and beta repertoires were quantitatively compared across multiple tumor regions, matched nontumor lung and blood in non-small cell lung cancer. Beta-chain transcripts were consistently detected in greater numbers than alpha-chain transcripts, which likely reflects a higher abundance of beta-chain transcripts. In the raw uncorrected reads, each unique combination of TCR and UMI appeared more than ten times on average. Nonsynonymous mutation counts, determined by whole-exome sequencing of tumor tissue, were related to TCR repertoire features.

In the paper's terms, the time point label means: blood at routine non-recurrence follow-up after resection. TCR sequencing used whole RNA extracted from tumor and nontumor lung tissue, or from cryopreserved PBMC samples, without cell sorting. A patient was chosen for TCR sequencing only when enough RNA was available from at least two tumor regions. What the authors observed across the whole study: Confirming at a functional level the hypothesis that regional TCRs recognize regional mutations was considered to require additional single-cell paired TCR alpha and beta sequencing. Ubiquitous expanded tumor TCRs showed up in blood more often at tumor resection than at routine follow-up. Only about 15 patients were included in comparisons of baseline and follow-up blood repertoires.

The library was generated by 5' RACE. These reads were obtained on a NextSeq 500. The TCR library protocol attached a unique molecular identifier to each TCR cDNA molecule to allow correction of PCR and sequencing errors. Concerning the study's data processing: TCR identification, UMI-based error correction and CDR3 extraction were all carried out with Decombinator tools. TCRs above a frequency of 2 per 1,000, corresponding to the top 1% of the tumor frequency distribution, were defined as expanded. Each repertoire was subsampled 100 times to 5,000 TCRs, after which Renyi diversity was computed with the R vegan package. CDR3 similarity networks were built from amino acid triplet string-kernel similarity, with CDR3s being connected when pairwise similarity was above 0.82. Starting from the raw public reads, TCRdb applied fastp trimming at Q25, assembled clones with MiXCR and retained in-frame beta chains. Identical CDR3 protein sequences are pooled into one entry, listed with their most common genes and DNA. These V and J calls derive from TCRdb rather than the authors' analysis. The sample data list around 110,000 distinct CDR3 sequences, and more than 9% of these were observed just once. The ten largest clonotypes hold roughly 15% of the sample.

With respect to this clonotype: Its recognized antigen is unknown. No qualities accompany the bases; no much larger clone lies one base away.

The material sequenced was PBMCs, taken at follow-up. The receptor was isolated from a male donor with early-stage non-small cell lung cancer.

The DNA sequence reads TGTGCCAGCTCACCACCGAGGGGGGGCCCTCGTGGGCATGAGCAGTTCTTC. Its protein reads: CASSPPRGGPRGHEQFF. This sequence uses TRBV18 and TRBJ2-1; the D region possibly corresponds to TRBD2 (7 bases align). Reading from cysteine to phenylalanine, the CDR3 counts 17 amino acids. Only CDR3 DNA is held: 51 bases, read in frame from base 1. For CDR1 and CDR2, the germline V gene lists KGHSH and LQKENI. V is reduced by 0 bases and J by 8 bases, leaving a spacing of 20 bases between them.